This TCR beta chain was profiled in a study of patients and donors after allogeneic stem cell transplantation. TCRdb re-analysed the RT-PCR reads in MiXCR, keeping a single row per CDR3 protein. The sample carries 98,000 or so distinct CDR3 sequences, approximately 40% recorded once. The count of this clonotype is one. This TCR derives from a human donor who was either an allogeneic HSCT recipient or a stem cell or donor lymphocyte infusion donor (not recorded which). It is not recorded whose cells these are; they may come from a transplant donor. The sequencing input was blood, either unsorted or a sorted T cell fraction (not recorded which).

The DNA of the CDR3 is TGCGCCAGCAGCTTGTGGGGACAGGCGAACACTGAAGCTTTCTTT. Encoded protein: CASSLWGQANTEAFF. The chain recombines TRBV5-1 with TRBJ1-1, with 8 positions matching TRBD1. Germline CDR1 is SGHRS and CDR2 is YFSETQ. Trimming cost V 1 base and J 1 base; bases outside gene matches: 3. The CDR3 has 15 amino acids.